Listed here is a single T cell receptor (beta chain). Its antigen is as yet unknown. The data were obtained in a study of T cells in narcolepsy. Study-level points and caveats: Comparing one patient's CSF and blood CD4+ clonotypes highlighted HCRT- and TRIB2-specific autoreactive clonotypes.

TCRdb's table, derived via immunoSEQ multiplex PCR, lists solely in-frame clones and lacks some. The top ten clones hold around 12% of a sample with tens of thousands of clones, 60% to 75% of them seen once. CDR3 length: 15 amino acids. Trimming shortened V by 3 bases and J by 4 bases, and 13 bases separated the two germline ends. Germline V CDR1 and CDR2: SGHTA, FQGNSA. The chain uses TRBV7-2 and TRBJ2-1; TRBD1 might be the D (6 bases). The specimen sequenced was memory (CD45RA-) CD4+ T cells from blood. The TCR originated in a human donor in good health. The CDR3 DNA is TGTGCCAGCAGCTTGGCCAGGGGAACTTACAATGAGCAGTTCTTC. Its protein is CASSLARGTYNEQFF.